Presented here are 3 T cell receptor beta chains from one specimen sequenced in a study of cytomegalovirus exposure and HLA in healthy donors (dated by TCRdb to the late 2010s). The library was prepared using the immunoSEQ multiplex PCR assay. For the multiplex PCR, a mixture combining 60 forward primers for TCR Vbeta segments and 13 reverse primers for TCR Jbeta segments was used. TCRdb provides this immuneACCESS table in a form limited to in-frame rearrangements. Some clones are lacking; in checked studies, under half of them reflect an unresolved V gene, and why the rest are absent is not known. The sample table holds 150,000 to 190,000 clones, of which roughly four fifths were seen once. The ten largest account for 1.2% to 1.5% of the sample. The sequencing input was PBMCs. Receptor source: a man aged 18 to 29 in good health and CMV-seronegative.

This clone was seen more than once but under ten times. V and J are TRBV5-1 and TRBJ1-2, with D uncertain. CDR3 size: 13 residues. Trimming shortened V by 6 bases and J by 6 bases, and 15 bases separated the two germline ends. Germline loops: CDR1 SGHRS, CDR2 YFSETQ. The CDR3 DNA follows: TGCGCCAGCACCCCCCGATACGGGGATGGCTACACCTTC. This encodes CASTPRYGDGYTF.

The chain is built from TRBV4-3 and TRBJ2-2, with D hard to call. The CDR3 runs to 12 residues. Germline V gives CDR1 LGHNA, CDR2 YSLEER. V was trimmed by 4 bases and J by 6 bases, leaving 6 bases between them. CDR3 nucleotide sequence: TGCGCCAGCAGCCCTATCGCCGGGGAGCTGTTTTTT. Translated: CASSPIAGELFF.

This sequence joins TRBV5-6 and TRBJ2-7; no definite D call. Trimming removed 2 bases at V and 4 bases at J, with 7 bases between. The CDR3 extends over 12 amino acids. In germline, CDR1 is SGHDT, CDR2 YYEEEE. The CDR3 loop is CASSLGEYEQYF. The CDR3 region has the DNA TGTGCCAGCAGCTTAGGAGAATACGAGCAGTACTTC.